Listed here are 4 T cell receptor beta chains from one sample, sequenced in a study of T-cell reconstitution after alpha-beta-depleted transplantation in children (dated by TCRdb to the mid-2010s). Libraries were made using PCR. Sequenced on an Illumina HiSeq 2500. TCR library preparation used molecular barcoding, with unique molecular identifiers applied to normalize quantification of the TCRbeta repertoire. TCRdb redid the processing of the public reads, applying fastp at Q25 and MiXCR, and retained in-frame beta chains. Entries that share a CDR3 protein sequence are merged under the most common genes and DNA. The sample data list 240,000 or so distinct CDR3 sequences, and 6.5% to 9% of these were observed just once. The top ten constitute 6.3% of the sample. The treatment or condition label on this specimen signifies: allogeneic hematopoietic cell transplantation with graft depleted of TCRalphabeta T cells and CD19 B cells.

Sequenced here: PBMCs, mostly from graft donor cells, sampled 180 days after TCRalphabeta/CD19-depleted stem cell transplant. These receptors came from a male patient between 5 and 17 years old who had a stem cell transplant for acute lymphoblastic leukemia, so the T cells may come from the graft donor.

This clonotype appeared many times. This chain uses TRBV7-9 with TRBJ1-6, with TRBD1 matching over 8 bases. This CDR3 is built from 15 residues. Germline assignment: CDR1 SEHNR and CDR2 FQNEAQ (reference sequence). V lost 0 bases, J lost 9 bases, and 4 bases stayed unmatched. CDR3 sequence: CASSLAAGGGSPLHF. The CDR3, as DNA: TGTGCCAGCAGCTTAGCAGCAGGGGGCGGTTCACCCCTCCACTTT.

This clonotype was counted many times. This rearrangement joins TRBV7-9 to TRBJ1-2; a weak D match, TRBD1 (5 bases). V was clipped by 4 bases and J by 5 bases, with 11 bases between them. Looked up from germline, CDR1 is SEHNR and CDR2 is FQNEAQ (reference sequence). The CDR3 contains 13 residues. CDR3 protein: CASSSTKGYGYTF. DNA of the CDR3: TGTGCCAGCAGCTCAACTAAGGGGTATGGCTACACCTTC. The variable domain in full, completed from reference TRBV7-9 and TRBJ1-2, reads DTGVSQNPRHKITKRGQNVTFRCDPISEHNRLYWYRQTLGQGPEFLTYFQNEAQLEKSRLLSDRFSAERPKGSFSTLEIQRTEQGDSAMYLCASSSTKGYGYTFGSGTRLTVV.

This clonotype was counted many times. This chain joins TRBV7-9 and TRBJ1-5; D may be TRBD1 (6 bases). Germline V gene sequence: CDR1 SEHNR, CDR2 FQNEAQ (reference sequence). The CDR3 covers 16 residues. Trimming took off 3 bases at V and 4 bases at J, with 16 bases between the two ends. DNA of the CDR3: TGTGCCAGCAGCTTCGGACAGAGCCCTGGTAATCAGCCCCAGCATTTT. As protein: CASSFGQSPGNQPQHF.

This clonotype was counted at least ten times. The J gene is TRBJ1-5, the V gene TRBV3-1, with TRBD1 matching 11 bases. V shed 1 base and J 2 bases; nucleotides not matched to a gene: 7. The germline CDR1 and CDR2 sequences are LGHDT and YNNKEL (reference sequence). The CDR3 sequence is 18 residues long. CDR3 sequence (DNA): TGTGCCAGCAGCCAAGCGTTCGGACAGGGGGCGGGCAATCAGCCCCAGCATTTT. The encoded protein is CASSQAFGQGAGNQPQHF.